This T cell receptor beta chain was observed in a study of T cell clonality in common variable immunodeficiency (dated by TCRdb to the mid-2010s). What the research found in general, with its limitations: Reportedly, TCRbeta sequences from CVID had fewer deletions and N-nucleotide insertions, and highly modified clones with 13 or more V deletions were absent from CVID. CVID subjects shared fewer TCRbeta clones with each other than healthy controls did (p < 0.0001). Differences among patients in the CVID cohort limited the correlations between repertoire features and clinical complications. Even though DNA input was the same, control samples had an average of roughly 76,000 unique sequences each, compared with approximately 32,000 in CVID samples. According to the authors, figuring out what caused the increased clonality in CVID would require sequencing the repertoires of T cell subpopulations. TCRbeta clonality was higher in CVID subjects than in healthy controls (t-test p = 0.018), and the increase was most characteristic of about a third of subjects.

Germline trimming amounts to 8 bases on V and 6 bases on J, with 16 as the count of junction bases outside the gene matches. Spanning cysteine to phenylalanine, the CDR3 consists of 16 amino acids. Part of the CDR3 DNA is given, 39 bases translated from base 1. The table lists this clone with many counts. Which antigen it targets is not known. Read coverage stops 3 residues before the CDR3 terminus; the germline J gene supplies the remainder. For sequencing input, CVID and control samples contributed equivalent amounts of genomic DNA. For every sample, a 60 bp segment covering the rearranged TCRbeta CDR3 region was amplified and then sequenced. TCRbeta amplification used the immunoSEQ assay, a bias-corrected multiplex PCR with high-throughput sequencing. On the authors' methods: Each unique nucleotide sequence was treated as a clone and annotated with V, D and J genes, copy number and frequency. Sequences were labeled productive if in frame, and non-productive if out of frame or containing stop codons. As previously described, clonality was calculated on the basis of Shannon's entropy. The predicted amino acid sequences of productive clones were used to derive mean CDR3 Kyte-Doolittle hydropathy. Hierarchical clustering of scaled V gene usage was performed with the R hclust function using Manhattan distance and complete linkage. To assess clone sharing by CDR3 amino acid sequence, 12 repertoires per group were resampled over 100 rounds. The repertoires were searched for fewer than 75 published EBV-specific TCRbeta sequences and 245 published CMV-specific TCRbeta sequences. A couple of CVID samples yielding fewer than 10,000 sequences were excluded from analysis, leaving 42 CVID repertoires. TCRdb holds this immuneACCESS table with in-frame rearrangements only. Some clones are missing; in checked studies, unresolved V genes explain under half, and the rest has no known cause. Clonal size and the V and J genes are those of that table, whereas D and trimming came from the DNA. The sample features tens of thousands of clones, and none is a singleton. Roughly 8.9% of the sample belongs to the ten largest clones.

Both CVID patients and healthy controls were predominantly of Caucasian heritage. Heparinized peripheral whole blood samples of about 5 to 8.5 ml were obtained from each donor. TCRbeta CDR3 repertoires were sequenced from genomic DNA of adults with common variable immune deficiency (CVID) and healthy adult controls. There were 22 healthy adult volunteers in the control group (around twelve female and around 10 male), ranging in age from about 20 to 75 years, with a mean age of around 36. Diluted blood was density-centrifuged over Hypaque 1077 or Ficoll-Paque to isolate peripheral blood mononuclear cells. Genomic DNA was obtained from unsorted mononuclear cells through either Qiagen column purification or a centrifugation-based method.

The chain uses TRBV23-1 and TRBJ2-7, and 10 junction bases match TRBD2. Being an ORF, TRBV23-1 has a function that is uncertain. Material for sequencing was peripheral blood mononuclear cells. This TCR was recovered from a person between 18 and 75 years old in good health. The covered CDR3 bases are TGCGCCAGCCCCCTTGCTCTAGCGGGAGAAGGTGGCGAG. This gives the protein CASPLALAGEGGE. The CDR3 reads in full as CASPLALAGEGGEQYF.